Following are 4 T cell receptor beta chains from one sample sequenced in a study of CXCR3-negative and CXCR3-positive naive CD8 T cells. All TRB cDNA libraries came from 5' RACE performed with UMI labels. TCRdb reprocessed the 5' RACE reads, keeping one entry per CDR3 protein, no DNA. Recorded for this sample: tens of thousands of distinct CDR3 sequences. The sample comprised naive CXCR3- CD8+ T cells from blood. Noted subset: CD45RO-CCR7+CD27+CD95- naive CD8+ T cells lacking CXCR3 (TNR3-). The receptors here all came from a human donor in good health. Some clones in this sample may be carry-over from other donors' samples.

The V call is TRBV30, the J call TRBJ1-4. CDR3 size: 12 residues. Germline CDR1 GTSNPN, CDR2 SVGIG (reference sequence). CDR3 loop: CALISTNEKLFF.

The chain recombines TRBV6-5 with TRBJ2-1; the D call of TRBD1 rests on TCRdb alone, since no DNA is present to check it. The CDR3 sequence is 16 residues long. Germline-derived CDR1 and CDR2 are MNHEY and SVGAGI. The CDR3 loop reads CASSPTGVTSYNEQFF.

The chain uses TRBV6-2 or TRBV6-3 and TRBJ2-1; TCRdb selects TRBD2, and the lack of DNA leaves this call unchecked. The CDR3 extends over 15 amino acids. Germline V gene lookup returns CDR1 MNHEY and CDR2 SVGEGT. CDR3 amino acids: CASSFAGGLYNEQFF.

The CDR3 is CASSPVSGGSYEQYF. The V gene is TRBV28, the J gene TRBJ2-7; TCRdb designates TRBD2, a call that cannot be tested without DNA. The CDR3 is made up of 15 amino acids. In germline, CDR1 is MDHEN, CDR2 SYDVKM.